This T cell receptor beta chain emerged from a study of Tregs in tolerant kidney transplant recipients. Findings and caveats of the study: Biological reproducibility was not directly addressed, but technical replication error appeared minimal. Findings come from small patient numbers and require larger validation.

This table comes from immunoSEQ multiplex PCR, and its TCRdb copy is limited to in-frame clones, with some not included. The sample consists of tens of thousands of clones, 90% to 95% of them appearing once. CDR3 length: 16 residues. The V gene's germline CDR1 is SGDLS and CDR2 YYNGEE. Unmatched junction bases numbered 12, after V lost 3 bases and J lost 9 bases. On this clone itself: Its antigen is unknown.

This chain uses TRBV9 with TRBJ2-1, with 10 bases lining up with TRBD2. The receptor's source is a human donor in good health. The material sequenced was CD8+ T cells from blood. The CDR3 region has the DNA TGTGCCAGCAGCGCCCCTAGCGGGGGCCCTGGAAGTGAGCAGTTCTTC. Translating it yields CASSAPSGGPGSEQFF.